The 6 T cell receptor beta chains below were found in one sample sequenced in a study of human T cells and chemical hapten exposure. Stated time point: pre-sensitization, week 0. As to treatment: therapeutic diphenylcyclopropenone sensitization with weekly scalp DPC. One entry per CDR3 protein, called by TCRdb with MiXCR from the RACE reads. The table lists roughly 110,000 distinct CDR3 sequences, roughly an eighth of them singletons. Sequencing was performed on whole blood, taken in connection with sensitization to the hapten diphenylcyclopropenone (DPC). These receptors all stem from a woman between 45 and 60 years old with alopecia areata. Some clones in this sample may be carry-over from other donors' samples.

The chain is built from TRBV20-1 and TRBJ2-3; D not certain. Germline CDR1 is DFQATT and CDR2 is SNEGSKA (reference sequence). V was cut by 0 bases and J by 10 bases, with 11 bases left in between. This CDR3 has 12 amino acids. The CDR3 loop is CSARDLRTPQYF. DNA of the CDR3: TGCAGTGCTAGAGATTTGAGGACCCCGCAGTATTTT.

At least ten counts were recorded for this clonotype. The chain couples TRBV7-8 to TRBJ2-2, with a possible D match to TRBD1 (6 bases). Germline lookup yields CDR1 SGHVS and CDR2 FQNEAQ. Trimming removed 3 bases at V and 4 bases at J, with 12 bases between. This CDR3 has 15 residues. The CDR3 DNA is TGTGCCAGCAGCTTCCTGGACAGAGTCACCGGGGAGCTGTTTTTT. This gives the protein CASSFLDRVTGELFF.

This rearrangement joins TRBV28 to TRBJ2-7; 8 bases align to TRBD2. Germline V lookup: CDR1 MDHEN, CDR2 SYDVKM. The CDR3 sequence is 15 residues long. After removal of 2 bases from V and 6 bases from J, the junction contained 9 bases not matched to a gene. The CDR3 DNA reads as TGTGCCAGCAGTTTACCAGGACGGGGGGGATCCGAGCAGTACTTC. Amino acid sequence: CASSLPGRGGSEQYF.

A few counts support this clonotype. The chain has TRBV11-2 and TRBJ2-1, with 12 bases identical to TRBD2. This CDR3 comprises 16 residues. Germline V gene lookup returns CDR1 SGHAT and CDR2 FQNNGV. V was clipped by 6 bases and J by 1 base; unmatched bases: 4. This CDR3 is CASRFTSGGSYNEQFF. The DNA of the CDR3 is TGTGCCAGCAGATTTACTAGCGGGGGGTCCTACAATGAGCAGTTCTTC. The full variable domain, rest sourced from reference TRBV11-2 and TRBJ2-1, is EAGVAQSPRYKIIEKRQSVAFWCNPISGHATLYWYQQILGQGPKLLIQFQNNGVVDDSQLPKDRFSAERLKGVDSTLKIQPAKLEDSAVYLCASRFTSGGSYNEQFFGPGTRLTVL.

The J gene is TRBJ2-3, the V gene TRBV24-1, with 8 bases aligning to TRBD1. This CDR3 spans 14 amino acids. The V segment lost 3 bases and the J segment 5 bases; nucleotides outside the gene matches: 3. CDR1 and CDR2 (germline): KGHDR, SFDVKD. The CDR3 region is CATSDRTGKDTQYF. CDR3 DNA: TGTGCCACCAGTGATCGGACAGGGAAAGATACGCAGTATTTT.

The J gene is TRBJ2-7, the V gene TRBV7-9, with 9 bases lining up with TRBD1. The CDR3 consists of 17 residues. Unmatched junction bases numbered 9, after V lost 0 bases and J lost 3 bases. Germline V gene data show CDR1 as SEHNR and CDR2 as FQNEAQ (reference sequence). CDR3 nucleotides: TGTGCCAGCAGCTTAGCTATTGGGACAGGGCTACACTACGAGCAGTACTTC. As protein: CASSLAIGTGLHYEQYF. Full variable domain (missing parts from reference TRBV7-9 and TRBJ2-7): DTGVSQNPRHKITKRGQNVTFRCDPISEHNRLYWYRQTLGQGPEFLTYFQNEAQLEKSRLLSDRFSAERPKGSFSTLEIQRTEQGDSAMYLCASSLAIGTGLHYEQYFGPGTRLTVT.